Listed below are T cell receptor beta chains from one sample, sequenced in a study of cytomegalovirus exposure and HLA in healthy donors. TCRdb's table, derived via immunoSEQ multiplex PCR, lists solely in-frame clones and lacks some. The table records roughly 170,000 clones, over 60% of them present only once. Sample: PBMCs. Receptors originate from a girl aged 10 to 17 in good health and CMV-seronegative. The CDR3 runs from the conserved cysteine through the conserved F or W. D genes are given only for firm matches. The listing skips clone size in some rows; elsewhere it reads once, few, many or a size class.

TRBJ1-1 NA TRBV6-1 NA CASKPGGRVAEAFF TGTGCCAGCAAGCCCGGGGGGAGGGTAGCTGAAGCTTTCTTT
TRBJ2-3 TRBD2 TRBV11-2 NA CASSKLAEVHTQYF TGTGCCAGCAGCAAACTAGCGGAGGTACATACGCAGTATTTT
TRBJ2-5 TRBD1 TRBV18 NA CASSQGTGDETQYF TGTGCCAGCTCACAGGGGACAGGGGACGAGACCCAGTACTTC
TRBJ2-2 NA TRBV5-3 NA CARRPPRGAGTGELFF TGTGCCAGACGCCCCCCCAGGGGCGCAGGCACCGGGGAGCTGTTTTTT
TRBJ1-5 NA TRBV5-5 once CASSLTQGGNQPQHF TGTGCCAGCAGCTTGACGCAGGGTGGGAATCAGCCCCAGCATTTT
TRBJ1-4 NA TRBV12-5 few CASGFAKRTQKWSRTNEKLFF TGTGCTAGTGGTTTCGCCAAACGGACACAAAAATGGAGTAGGACTAATGAAAAACTGTTTTTT
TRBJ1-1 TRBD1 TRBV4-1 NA CASSQETGGEAFF TGCGCCAGCAGCCAAGAGACAGGGGGCGAAGCTTTCTTT
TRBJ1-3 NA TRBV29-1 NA CSVEPRQNSGNTIYF TGCAGCGTTGAACCCCGACAGAACTCTGGAAACACCATATATTTT
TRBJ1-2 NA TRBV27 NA CASSSPRHYGYTF TGTGCCAGCAGTTCTCCCCGACATTATGGCTACACCTTC
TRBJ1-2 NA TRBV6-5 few CASTWAGAGGYTF TGTGCCAGCACCTGGGCGGGGGCTGGAGGCTACACCTTC
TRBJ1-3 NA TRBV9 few CASSVAASSGNTIYF TGTGCCAGCAGCGTGGCCGCTAGCTCTGGAAACACCATATATTTT
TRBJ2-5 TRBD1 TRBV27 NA CANLPEGQRETQYF TGTGCCAACCTCCCAGAGGGACAGAGGGAGACCCAGTACTTC
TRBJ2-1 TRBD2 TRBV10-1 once CASSPRTTSGGPFLRFF TGCGCCAGCAGTCCAAGGACTACCAGCGGGGGCCCCTTCCTCAGGTTCTTC
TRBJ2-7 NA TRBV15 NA CATSRSSGNEQYF TGTGCCACCAGCAGATCCTCGGGGAACGAGCAGTACTTC
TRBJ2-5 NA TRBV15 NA CATSRGLGGQETQYF TGTGCCACCAGCAGGGGTTTGGGGGGCCAAGAGACCCAGTACTTC
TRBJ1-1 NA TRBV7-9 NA CASSLGAQENTEAFF TGTGCCAGCAGCTTAGGGGCGCAGGAGAACACTGAAGCTTTCTTT
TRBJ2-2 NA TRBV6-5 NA CASSYFATNTGELFF TGTGCCAGCAGTTACTTTGCTACGAACACCGGGGAGCTGTTTTTT
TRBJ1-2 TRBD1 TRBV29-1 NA CSAVGFGGQVLGYTF TGCAGCGCGGTGGGTTTTGGGGGACAGGTTTTAGGCTACACCTTC
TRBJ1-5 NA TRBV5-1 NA CASSLDGGSSNQPQHF TGCGCCAGCAGCTTGGATGGGGGCTCCAGCAATCAGCCCCAGCATTTT
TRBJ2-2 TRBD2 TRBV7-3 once CASSLIGGTDNTGELFF TGTGCCAGCAGCTTAATCGGGGGGACGGATAACACCGGGGAGCTGTTTTTT
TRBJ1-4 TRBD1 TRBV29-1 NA CSADIQGGSEKLFF TGCAGCGCAGACATACAGGGGGGAAGTGAAAAGCTGTTTTTT
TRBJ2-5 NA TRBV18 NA CASSPPSPRETQYF TGTGCCAGCTCACCACCATCCCCGCGGGAGACCCAGTACTTC
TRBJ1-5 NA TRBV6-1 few CASSLNRERPQPQHF TGTGCCAGCAGTCTAAATCGGGAGCGACCCCAGCCCCAGCATTTT
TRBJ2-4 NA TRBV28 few CASSLAGDQNIQYF TGTGCCAGCAGTTTAGCGGGCGACCAAAACATTCAGTACTTC
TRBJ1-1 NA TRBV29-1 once CSATVNTEAFF TGCAGCGCCACGGTAAACACTGAAGCTTTCTTT
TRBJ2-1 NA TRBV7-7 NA CASSPQEAGNEQFF TGTGCTAGCAGCCCCCAGGAAGCTGGCAATGAGCAGTTCTTC
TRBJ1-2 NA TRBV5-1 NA CASSLSGNLNGYTF TGCGCCAGCAGCTTGTCGGGGAATCTAAATGGCTACACCTTC
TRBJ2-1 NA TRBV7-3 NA CASSLSRDNEQFF TGTGCCAGCAGCTTAAGTCGGGACAATGAGCAGTTCTTC
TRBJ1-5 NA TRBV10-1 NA CASSESGSNQPQHF TGCGCCAGCAGTGAGTCGGGCAGCAATCAGCCCCAGCATTTT
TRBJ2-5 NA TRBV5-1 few CASRAEGSQYF TGCGCCAGCAGAGCGGAGGGCTCCCAGTACTTC
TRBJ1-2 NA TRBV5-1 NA CASSLDMDGYTF TGCGCCAGCAGCTTGGACATGGATGGCTACACCTTC
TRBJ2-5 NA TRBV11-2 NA CASHTRSHRQETQYF TGTGCCAGCCACACCAGATCGCACCGCCAAGAGACCCAGTACTTC
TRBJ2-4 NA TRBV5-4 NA CASSLQGGGVQYF TGTGCCAGCAGCTTGCAGGGGGGTGGGGTTCAGTACTTC
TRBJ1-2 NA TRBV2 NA CATSGPGQTNYGYTF TGTGCCACTTCCGGACCTGGACAGACTAACTATGGCTACACCTTC
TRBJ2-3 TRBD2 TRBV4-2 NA CASSHRSGGATDTQYF TGTGCCAGCAGCCACCGTAGCGGGGGGGCCACAGATACGCAGTATTTT
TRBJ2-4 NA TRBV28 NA CASSLSRTVVQYF TGTGCCAGCAGTTTATCCCGCACAGTAGTTCAGTACTTC
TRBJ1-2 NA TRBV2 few CASYWMGLINYGYTF TGTGCCAGCTATTGGATGGGACTGATTAACTATGGCTACACCTTC